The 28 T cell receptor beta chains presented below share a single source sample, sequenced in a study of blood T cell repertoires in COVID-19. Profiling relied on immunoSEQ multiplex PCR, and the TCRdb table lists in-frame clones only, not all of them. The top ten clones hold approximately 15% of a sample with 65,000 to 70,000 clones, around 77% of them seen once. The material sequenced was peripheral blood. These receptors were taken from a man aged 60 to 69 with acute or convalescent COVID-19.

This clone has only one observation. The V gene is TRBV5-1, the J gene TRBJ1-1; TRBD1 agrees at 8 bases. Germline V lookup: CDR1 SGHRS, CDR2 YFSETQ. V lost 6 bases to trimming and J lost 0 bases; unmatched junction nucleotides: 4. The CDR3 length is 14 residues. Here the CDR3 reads CASTPGGMNTEAFF. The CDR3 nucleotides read TGCGCCAGCACGCCAGGGGGCATGAACACTGAAGCTTTCTTT. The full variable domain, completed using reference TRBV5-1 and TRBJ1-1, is KAGVTQTPRYLIKTRGQQVTLSCSPISGHRSVSWYQQTPGQGLQFLFEYFSETQRNKGNFPGRFSGRQFSNSRSEMNVSTLELGDSALYLCASTPGGMNTEAFFGQGTRLTVV.

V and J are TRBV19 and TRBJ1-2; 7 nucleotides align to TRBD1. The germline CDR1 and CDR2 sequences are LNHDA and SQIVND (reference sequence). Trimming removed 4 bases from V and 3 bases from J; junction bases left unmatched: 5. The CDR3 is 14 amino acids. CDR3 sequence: CASSTQTGYYGYTF. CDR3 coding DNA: TGTGCCAGTAGTACCCAGACAGGGTACTATGGCTACACCTTC.

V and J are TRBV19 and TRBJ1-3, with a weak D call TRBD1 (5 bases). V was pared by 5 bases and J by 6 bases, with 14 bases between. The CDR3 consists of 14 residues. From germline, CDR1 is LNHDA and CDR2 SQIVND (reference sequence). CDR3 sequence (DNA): TGTGCCAGTAGTGCCTCAGGGTCGGAAAACACCATATATTTT. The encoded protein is CASSASGSENTIYF.

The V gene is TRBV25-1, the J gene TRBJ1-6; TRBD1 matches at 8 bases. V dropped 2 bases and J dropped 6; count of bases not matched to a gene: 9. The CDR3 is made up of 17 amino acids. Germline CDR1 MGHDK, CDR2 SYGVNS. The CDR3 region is CASSEPGQGGRNSPLHF. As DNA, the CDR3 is TGTGCCAGCAGTGAACCTGGACAGGGTGGTCGTAATTCACCCCTCCACTTT.

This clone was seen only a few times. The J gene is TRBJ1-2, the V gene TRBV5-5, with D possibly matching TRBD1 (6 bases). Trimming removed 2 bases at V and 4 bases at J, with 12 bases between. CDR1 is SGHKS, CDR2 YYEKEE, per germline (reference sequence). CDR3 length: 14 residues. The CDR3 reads CASSFDRTAYGYTF. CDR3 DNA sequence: TGTGCCAGCAGCTTTGATAGGACAGCCTATGGCTACACCTTC.

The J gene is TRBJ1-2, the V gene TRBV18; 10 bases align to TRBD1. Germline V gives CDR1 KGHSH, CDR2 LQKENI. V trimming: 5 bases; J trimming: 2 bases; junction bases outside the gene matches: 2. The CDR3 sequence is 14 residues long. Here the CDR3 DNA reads TGTGCCAGCTCAACGGGACAGGGGAACTATGGCTACACCTTC. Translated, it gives CASSTGQGNYGYTF.

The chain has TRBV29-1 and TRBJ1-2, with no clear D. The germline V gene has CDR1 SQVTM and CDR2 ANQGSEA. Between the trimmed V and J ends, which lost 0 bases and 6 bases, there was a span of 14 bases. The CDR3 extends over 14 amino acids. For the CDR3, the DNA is TGCAGCGTTGAAGAACGCGCCCTTTCCCATGGCTACACCTTC. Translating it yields CSVEERALSHGYTF.

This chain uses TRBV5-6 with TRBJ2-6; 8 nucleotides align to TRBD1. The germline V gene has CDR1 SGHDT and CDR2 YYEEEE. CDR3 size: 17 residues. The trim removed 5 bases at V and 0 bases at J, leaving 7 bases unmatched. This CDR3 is CASSLWTGNSGANVLTF. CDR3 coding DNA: TGTGCCAGCAGTCTTTGGACAGGGAACTCTGGGGCCAACGTCCTGACTTTC.

The CDR3 spells CASVGEGSSGSGYTF. As DNA, the CDR3 is TGTGCCAGCGTCGGGGAGGGGTCCTCTGGCTCTGGCTACACCTTC. The chain has TRBV2 and TRBJ1-2; weak D call: TRBD1 (5 bases). The CDR3 contains 15 residues. Germline V gene sequence: CDR1 SNHLY, CDR2 FYNNEI. V shed 8 bases and J shed 7 bases, with 23 bases lying between them.

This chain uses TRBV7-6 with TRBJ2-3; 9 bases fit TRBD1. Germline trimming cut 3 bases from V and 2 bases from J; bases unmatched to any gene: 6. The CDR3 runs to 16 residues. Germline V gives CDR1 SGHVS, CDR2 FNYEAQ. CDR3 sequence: CASSFWTGAVTDTQYF. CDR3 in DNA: TGTGCCAGCAGCTTTTGGACAGGGGCGGTCACAGATACGCAGTATTTT.

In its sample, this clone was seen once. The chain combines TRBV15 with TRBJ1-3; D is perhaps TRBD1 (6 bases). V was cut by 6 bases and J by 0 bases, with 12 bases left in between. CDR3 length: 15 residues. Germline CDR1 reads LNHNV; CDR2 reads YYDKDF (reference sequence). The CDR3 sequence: CATSAGTSSGNTIYF. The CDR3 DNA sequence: TGTGCCACCAGTGCCGGGACATCCTCTGGAAACACCATATATTTT. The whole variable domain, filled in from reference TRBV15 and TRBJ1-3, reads DAMVIQNPRYQVTQFGKPVTLSCSQTLNHNVMYWYQQKSSQAPKLLFHYYDKDFNNEADTPDNFQSRRPNTSFCFLDIRSPGLGDTAMYLCATSAGTSSGNTIYFGEGSWLTVV.

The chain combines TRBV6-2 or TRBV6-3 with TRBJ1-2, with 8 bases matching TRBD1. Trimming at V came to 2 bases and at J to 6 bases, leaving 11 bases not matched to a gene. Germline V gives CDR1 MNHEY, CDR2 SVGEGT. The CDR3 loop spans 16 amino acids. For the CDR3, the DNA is TGTGCCAGCAGTTACGGGGAACCGGACAGGGTTGATGGCTACACCTTC. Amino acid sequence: CASSYGEPDRVDGYTF.

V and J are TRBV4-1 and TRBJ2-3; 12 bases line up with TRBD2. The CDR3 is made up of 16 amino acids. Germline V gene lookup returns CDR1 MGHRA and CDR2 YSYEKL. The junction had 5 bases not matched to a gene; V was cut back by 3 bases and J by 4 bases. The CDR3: CASSQSSGGAADTQYF. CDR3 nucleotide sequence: TGCGCCAGCAGCCAGTCTAGCGGGGGGGCCGCAGATACGCAGTATTTT.

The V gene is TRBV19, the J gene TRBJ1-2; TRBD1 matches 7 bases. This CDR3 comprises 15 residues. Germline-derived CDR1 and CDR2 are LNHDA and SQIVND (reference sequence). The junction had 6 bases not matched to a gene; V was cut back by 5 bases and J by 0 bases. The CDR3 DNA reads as TGTGCCAGTAGTTTGGGGACAGCAGCTAACTATGGCTACACCTTC. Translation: CASSLGTAANYGYTF.

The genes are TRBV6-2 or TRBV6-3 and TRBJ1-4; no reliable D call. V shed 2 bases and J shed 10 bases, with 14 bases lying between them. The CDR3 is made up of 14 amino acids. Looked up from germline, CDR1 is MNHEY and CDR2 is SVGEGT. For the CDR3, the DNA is TGTGCCAGCAGTTACGACGGTTCGAGGGCAAAACTGTTTTTT. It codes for CASSYDGSRAKLFF.

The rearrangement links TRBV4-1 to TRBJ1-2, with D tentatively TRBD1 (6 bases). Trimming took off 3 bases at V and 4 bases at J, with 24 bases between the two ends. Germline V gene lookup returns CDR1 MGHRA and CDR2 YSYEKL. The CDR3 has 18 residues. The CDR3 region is CASSQPDAPWDTGYGYTF. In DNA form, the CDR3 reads TGCGCCAGCAGCCAGCCAGACGCCCCCTGGGACACGGGCTATGGCTACACCTTC.

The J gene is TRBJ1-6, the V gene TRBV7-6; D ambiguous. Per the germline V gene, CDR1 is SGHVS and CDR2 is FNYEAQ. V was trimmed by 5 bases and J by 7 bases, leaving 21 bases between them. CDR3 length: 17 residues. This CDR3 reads CASSDDGYGVENSPLHF. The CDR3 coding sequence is TGTGCCAGCAGCGACGACGGATACGGGGTGGAAAATTCACCCCTCCACTTT.

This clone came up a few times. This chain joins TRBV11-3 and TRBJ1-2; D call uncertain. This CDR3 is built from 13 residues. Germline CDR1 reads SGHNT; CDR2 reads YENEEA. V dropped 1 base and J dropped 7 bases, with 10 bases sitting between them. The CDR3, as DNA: TGTGCCAGCAGCTTAGCCGCCGGTGCTGGCTACACCTTC. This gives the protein CASSLAAGAGYTF.

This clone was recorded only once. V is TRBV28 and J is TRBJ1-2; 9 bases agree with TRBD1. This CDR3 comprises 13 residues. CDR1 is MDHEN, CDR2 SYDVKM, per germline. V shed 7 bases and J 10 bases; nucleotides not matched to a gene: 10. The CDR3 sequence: CASIPGRQGDYTF. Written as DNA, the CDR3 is TGTGCCAGCATTCCTGGCCGACAGGGGGACTACACCTTC.

This chain's CDR3 is CASSLSPDSYYGYTF. DNA for the CDR3: TGTGCCAGCAGCTTAAGCCCGGACAGCTACTATGGCTACACCTTC. The genes are TRBV7-9 and TRBJ1-2; a weak D match, TRBD1 (6 bases). Looked up from germline, CDR1 is SEHNR and CDR2 is FQNEAQ (reference sequence). The CDR3 loop spans 15 amino acids. Trimming cost V 2 bases and J 3 bases, with 13 bases left between them.

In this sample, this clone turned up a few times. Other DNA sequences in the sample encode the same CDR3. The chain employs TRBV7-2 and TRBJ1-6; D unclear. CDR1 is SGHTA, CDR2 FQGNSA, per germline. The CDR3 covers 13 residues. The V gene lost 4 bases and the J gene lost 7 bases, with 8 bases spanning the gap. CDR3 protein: CASSSNRNSPLHF. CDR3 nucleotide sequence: TGTGCCAGCAGCTCGAACAGAAATTCACCCCTCCACTTT.

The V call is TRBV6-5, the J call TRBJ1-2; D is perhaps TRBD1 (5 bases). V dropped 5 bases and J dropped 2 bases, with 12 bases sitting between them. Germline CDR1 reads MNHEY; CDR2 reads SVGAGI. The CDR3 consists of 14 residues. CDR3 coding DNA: TGTGCCAGCAGTCGGGGGACCTCCAACTATGGCTACACCTTC. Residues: CASSRGTSNYGYTF.

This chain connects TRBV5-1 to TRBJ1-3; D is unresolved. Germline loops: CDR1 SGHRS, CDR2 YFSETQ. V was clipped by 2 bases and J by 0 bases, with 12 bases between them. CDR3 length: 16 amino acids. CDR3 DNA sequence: TGCGCCAGCAGCTTAGATTCTCAGAACTCTGGAAACACCATATATTTT. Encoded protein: CASSLDSQNSGNTIYF.

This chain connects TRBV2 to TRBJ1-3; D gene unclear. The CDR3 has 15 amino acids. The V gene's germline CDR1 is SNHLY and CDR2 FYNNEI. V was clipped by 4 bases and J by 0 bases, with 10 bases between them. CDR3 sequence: CASSALRGSGNTIYF. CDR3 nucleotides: TGTGCCAGCAGTGCCCTTCGGGGCTCTGGAAACACCATATATTTT.

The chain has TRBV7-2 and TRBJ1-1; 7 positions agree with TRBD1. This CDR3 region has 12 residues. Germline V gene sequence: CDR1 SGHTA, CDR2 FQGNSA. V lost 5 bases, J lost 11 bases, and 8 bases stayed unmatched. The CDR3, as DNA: TGTGCCAGCAGCACAGACAGGGCGACGGCTTTCTTT. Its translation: CASSTDRATAFF.

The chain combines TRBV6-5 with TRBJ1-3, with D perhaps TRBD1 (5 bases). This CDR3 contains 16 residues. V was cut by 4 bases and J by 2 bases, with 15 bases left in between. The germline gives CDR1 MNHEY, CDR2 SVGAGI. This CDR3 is CASSLTVEGPGNTIYF. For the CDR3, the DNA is TGTGCCAGCAGTTTGACAGTCGAAGGGCCTGGAAACACCATATATTTT.

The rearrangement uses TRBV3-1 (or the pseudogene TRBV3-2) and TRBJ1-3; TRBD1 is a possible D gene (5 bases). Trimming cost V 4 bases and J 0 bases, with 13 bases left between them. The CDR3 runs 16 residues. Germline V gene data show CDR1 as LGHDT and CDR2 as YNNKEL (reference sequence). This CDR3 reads CASSPVDSPSGNTIYF. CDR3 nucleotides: TGTGCCAGCAGCCCGGTCGACAGTCCCTCTGGAAACACCATATATTTT.

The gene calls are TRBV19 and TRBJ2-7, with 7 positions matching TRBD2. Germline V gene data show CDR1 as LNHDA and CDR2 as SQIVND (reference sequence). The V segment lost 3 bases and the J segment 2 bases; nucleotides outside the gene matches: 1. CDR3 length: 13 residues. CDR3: CASSMGGAYEQYF. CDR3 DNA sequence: TGTGCCAGTAGTATGGGAGGGGCCTACGAGCAGTACTTC.